The text below deals with one T cell receptor beta chain. The data were taken from a study of technical replicates of blood from a handful of donors. Measured with immunoSEQ multiplex PCR; TCRdb has only the in-frame clones, and not every one. The table includes more than 70,000 clones, roughly 96% detected once. The CDR3 covers 15 residues. Trimming removed 1 base from V and 6 bases from J, with 16 bases in between. Germline V CDR1 and CDR2: GTSNPN, SVGIG (reference sequence). The chain couples TRBV30 to TRBJ2-4, with a possible D match to TRBD2 (5 bases). The receptor was isolated from a human donor in good health. Sample: T cells isolated from PBMCs. The CDR3 DNA follows: TGTGCCTGGAGTGGGGGAGACGTTACGGGAAACATTCAGTACTTC. Translation: CAWSGGDVTGNIQYF.